Given below is one T cell receptor beta chain in context. The assay was immunoSEQ multiplex PCR, and TCRdb's table has in-frame clones only and misses some. The table lists around 190,000 clones. This sample was included in a study of control samples from healthy donors and cancer patients. Germline V CDR1 and CDR2: SGHTS, YDEGEE. The CDR3 runs 15 residues. V was clipped by 0 bases and J by 1 base, with 10 bases between them. The material sequenced was blood. V and J are TRBV5-8 and TRBJ2-5; unclear D gene. The sequence was obtained from a woman in her 30s in good health. DNA of the CDR3: TGTGCCAGCAGCTTGGGACACCGACTCCAAGAGACCCAGTACTTC. This translates into CASSLGHRLQETQYF.